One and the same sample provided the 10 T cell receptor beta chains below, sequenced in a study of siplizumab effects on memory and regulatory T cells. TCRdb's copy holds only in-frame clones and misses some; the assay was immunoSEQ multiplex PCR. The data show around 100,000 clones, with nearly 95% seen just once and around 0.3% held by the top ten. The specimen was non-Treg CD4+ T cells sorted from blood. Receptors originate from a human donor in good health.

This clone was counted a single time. For the CDR3, the DNA is TGTGCCAGCAGCTTGGCCCTCGACAAGAATACGCAGTATTTT. As protein: CASSLALDKNTQYF. The V call is TRBV5-4, the J call TRBJ2-3, with D hard to call. V was cut by 0 bases and J by 7 bases, with 12 bases left in between. Germline CDR1 reads SGHNT; CDR2 reads YYREEE (reference sequence). The CDR3 has 14 residues.

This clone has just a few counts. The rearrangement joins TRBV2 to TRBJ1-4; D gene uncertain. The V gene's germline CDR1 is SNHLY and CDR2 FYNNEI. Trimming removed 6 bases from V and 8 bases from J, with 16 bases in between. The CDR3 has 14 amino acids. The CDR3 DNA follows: TGTGCCAGCAGAGCGGGCTACGGGGAAGAAAAACTGTTTTTT. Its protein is CASRAGYGEEKLFF.

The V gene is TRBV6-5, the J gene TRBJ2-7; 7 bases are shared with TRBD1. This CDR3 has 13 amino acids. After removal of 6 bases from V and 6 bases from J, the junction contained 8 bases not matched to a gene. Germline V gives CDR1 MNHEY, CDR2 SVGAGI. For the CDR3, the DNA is TGTGCCAGCAGGCGGCAGGGGGAAGTCGAGCAGTACTTC. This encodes CASRRQGEVEQYF.

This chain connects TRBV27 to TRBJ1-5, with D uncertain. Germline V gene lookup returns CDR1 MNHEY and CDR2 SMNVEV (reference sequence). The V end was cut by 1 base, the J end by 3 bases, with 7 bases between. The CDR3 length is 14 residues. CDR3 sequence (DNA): TGTGCCAGCAGTTTATGGGGTAACAATCAGCCCCAGCATTTT. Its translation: CASSLWGNNQPQHF.

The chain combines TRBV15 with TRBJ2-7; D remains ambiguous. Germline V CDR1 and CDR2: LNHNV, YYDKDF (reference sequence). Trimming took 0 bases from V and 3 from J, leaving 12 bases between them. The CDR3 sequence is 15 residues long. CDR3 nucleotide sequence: TGTGCCACCAGCAGAGATCCCTCAAGCGTCTACGAGCAGTACTTC. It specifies CATSRDPSSVYEQYF.

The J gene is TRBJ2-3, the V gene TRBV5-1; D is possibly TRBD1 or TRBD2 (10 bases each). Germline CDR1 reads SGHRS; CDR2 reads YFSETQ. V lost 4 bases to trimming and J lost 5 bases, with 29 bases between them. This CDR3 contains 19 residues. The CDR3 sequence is CASSNRDRGRTSGGDTQYF. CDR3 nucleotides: TGCGCCAGCAGCAACCGGGACAGGGGCCGGACTAGCGGTGGAGATACGCAGTATTTT. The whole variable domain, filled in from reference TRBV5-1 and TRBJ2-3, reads KAGVTQTPRYLIKTRGQQVTLSCSPISGHRSVSWYQQTPGQGLQFLFEYFSETQRNKGNFPGRFSGRQFSNSRSEMNVSTLELGDSALYLCASSNRDRGRTSGGDTQYFGPGTRLTVL.

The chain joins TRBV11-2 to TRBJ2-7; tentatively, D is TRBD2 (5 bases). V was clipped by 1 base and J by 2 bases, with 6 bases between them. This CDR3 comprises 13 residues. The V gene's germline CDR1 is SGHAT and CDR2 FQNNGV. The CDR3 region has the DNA TGTGCCAGCAGCTTAGTAGCGACCTACGAGCAGTACTTC. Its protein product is CASSLVATYEQYF. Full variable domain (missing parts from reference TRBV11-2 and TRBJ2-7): EAGVAQSPRYKIIEKRQSVAFWCNPISGHATLYWYQQILGQGPKLLIQFQNNGVVDDSQLPKDRFSAERLKGVDSTLKIQPAKLEDSAVYLCASSLVATYEQYFGPGTRLTVT.

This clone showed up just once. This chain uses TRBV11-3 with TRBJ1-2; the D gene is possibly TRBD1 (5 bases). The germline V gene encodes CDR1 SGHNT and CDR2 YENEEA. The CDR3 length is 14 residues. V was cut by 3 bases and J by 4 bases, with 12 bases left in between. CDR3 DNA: TGTGCCAGCAGCTTGATGGGGGGGAGCTATGGCTACACCTTC. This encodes CASSLMGGSYGYTF.

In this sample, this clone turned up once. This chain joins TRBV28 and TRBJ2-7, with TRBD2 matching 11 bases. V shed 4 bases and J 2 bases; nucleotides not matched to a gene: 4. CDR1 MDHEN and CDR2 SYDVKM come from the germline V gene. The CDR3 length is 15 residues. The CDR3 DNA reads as TGTGCCAGCAGTTCGGTAGCGGGGGGGACCTACGAGCAGTACTTC. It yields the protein CASSSVAGGTYEQYF.

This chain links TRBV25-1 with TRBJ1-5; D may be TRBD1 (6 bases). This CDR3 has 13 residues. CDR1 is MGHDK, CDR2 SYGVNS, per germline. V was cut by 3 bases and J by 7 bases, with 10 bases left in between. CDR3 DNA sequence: TGTGCCAGCAGTGAGGGGGCAGGGCAGCCCCAGCATTTT. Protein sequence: CASSEGAGQPQHF.